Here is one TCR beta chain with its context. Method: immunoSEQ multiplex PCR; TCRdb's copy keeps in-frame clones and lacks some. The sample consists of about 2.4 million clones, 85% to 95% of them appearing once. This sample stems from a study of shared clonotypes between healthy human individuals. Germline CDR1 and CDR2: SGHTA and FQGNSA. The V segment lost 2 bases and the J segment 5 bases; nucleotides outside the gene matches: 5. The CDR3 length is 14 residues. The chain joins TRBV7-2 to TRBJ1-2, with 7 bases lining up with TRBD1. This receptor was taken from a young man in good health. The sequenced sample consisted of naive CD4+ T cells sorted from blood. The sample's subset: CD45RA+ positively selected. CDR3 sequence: CASSLTRGQYGYTF. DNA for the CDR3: TGTGCCAGCAGCTTAACTAGGGGGCAATATGGCTACACCTTC.